This entry is about one TCR beta chain. No antigen is known for it. Exclusion covered patients with other autoimmune diseases or uncontrolled infections (as well as pregnancy or lactation). Each diagnosis was determined on the basis of clinical symptoms, serum thyroxine, TRAb, thyroid ultrasound and orbital computed tomography. The V gene's germline CDR1 is LGHDT and CDR2 YNNKEL (reference sequence). CDR3 length: 14 amino acids. Trimming took off 0 bases at V and 3 bases at J, with 6 bases between the two ends. The data derive from a study of Graves' ophthalmopathy and Graves' hyperthyroidism. Study overall: Peripheral blood was gathered at the point of initial diagnosis, before any treatment started. Study findings and constraints: The blood repertoire also included most expanded thyroid clonotypes above 0.001 frequency.

Beta-chain TCR CDR3 regions were amplified from RNA transcripts. HTBI primers served in a first-round RT-PCR, which a second-round multiplex PCR followed. TCRdb itself ran the multiplex PCR reads through MiXCR, one entry per CDR3 protein. The sample consists of some 350,000 distinct CDR3 sequences, approximately 17% of them appearing once. This clonotype originated in an adult woman with stable Graves' hyperthyroidism. Sequences were obtained from peripheral blood. This chain connects TRBV3-1 to TRBJ1-5; D not resolved. CDR3: CASSQEGINQPQHF. The CDR3 DNA sequence: TGTGCCAGCAGCCAAGAAGGTATCAATCAGCCCCAGCATTTT.